This TCR beta chain was observed in a study of cytomegalovirus exposure and HLA in healthy donors. Study observations and caveats: Some highly shared sequence variants likely arose as a pipeline artifact. Earlier results showed most TCR beta V segments being productive about 87% or about 30% of the time. It was about 150 TCR beta chains that were listed as cytomegalovirus-associated.

Trimming cost V 6 bases and J 0 bases, with 12 bases left between them. CDR3 length: 15 residues. Germline CDR1 reads MGHRA; CDR2 reads YSYEKL. A remark on this clone: Its antigen is as yet unknown.

Researchers ran the PCR with 60 Vbeta and 13 Jbeta primers. The assay was immunoSEQ multiplex PCR, and TCRdb's table has in-frame clones only and misses some. The sample has about 150,000 clones; roughly 85% are singletons. The chain recombines TRBV4-1 with TRBJ2-1; perhaps TRBD2 as D (5 bases). The TCR originated in a woman between 18 and 29 years old in good health and CMV-seronegative. What was sequenced was PBMCs. CDR3 nucleotides: TGCGCCAGCAGTCCACCGGCGGGCTCCTACAATGAGCAGTTCTTC. Its protein product is CASSPPAGSYNEQFF.